This T cell receptor (beta chain) stems from a study of blood T cell repertoires in COVID-19. Study overall: Nucleic acid was either cDNA or gDNA, and it came from T cells, B-cell-depleted T cells, or PBMCs.

Source study methods: Amplification with reference gene primers provided the estimates of nucleated cell counts. This table comes from immunoSEQ multiplex PCR, and its TCRdb copy is limited to in-frame clones, with some not included. V and J calls and clone size follow that table, whereas D and trimming were derived from the DNA. The repertoire holds about 150,000 clones, with roughly 90% as singletons. The germline V gene encodes CDR1 SGHNT and CDR2 YYREEE (reference sequence). This CDR3 comprises 15 residues. J was trimmed by 5 bases and V by 6 bases; bases with no gene match: 12. Sequenced material: peripheral blood. V usage is TRBV5-4 and J usage is TRBJ2-5; 8 bases are shared with TRBD2. The clonotype was recovered from a human donor in a cohort sampled during active COVID-19. CDR3 sequence: CASIRDGGAQETQYF. DNA of the CDR3: TGTGCCAGCATTAGGGACGGGGGGGCCCAGGAGACCCAGTACTTC. The complete variable domain, with remaining parts taken from reference TRBV5-4 and TRBJ2-5, reads ETGVTQSPTHLIKTRGQQVTLRCSSQSGHNTVSWYQQALGQGPQFIFQYYREEENGRGNFPPRFSGLQFPNYSSELNVNALELDDSALYLCASIRDGGAQETQYFGPGTRLLVL.